The 21 T cell receptor beta chains reported below all come from one sample, sequenced in a study of blood T cell repertoires in COVID-19. The data were produced by immunoSEQ multiplex PCR, yet TCRdb's version contains in-frame clones alone and is incomplete. The sample carries a few hundred thousand clones, about 87% recorded once. Sample: PBMCs or T cells enriched from blood (not recorded which). These receptors all come from a woman under 30 who had recovered from COVID-19.

The chain carries TRBV7-2 and TRBJ1-6, with a tentative D call TRBD1 (5 bases). The CDR3 sequence is 15 residues long. Per germline, CDR1 SGHTA and CDR2 FQGNSA. V was clipped by 1 base and J by 9 bases, with 13 bases between them. The CDR3 loop is CASSLVYQGGSPLHF. For the CDR3, the DNA is TGTGCCAGCAGCTTAGTTTACCAGGGTGGTTCACCCCTCCACTTT.

The rearrangement links TRBV27 to TRBJ1-2; 9 nucleotides align to TRBD1. V dropped 5 bases and J dropped 7; count of bases not matched to a gene: 11. Germline V gives CDR1 MNHEY, CDR2 SMNVEV (reference sequence). CDR3 length: 15 amino acids. The CDR3 loop is CASSINRDRDRGYTF. DNA of the CDR3: TGTGCCAGCAGTATAAACCGGGACAGGGATCGTGGCTACACCTTC.

Notes on this clone: At one of its ends the junction is not consistent with the germline gene, which may arise from a read error. This chain joins TRBV7-2 and TRBJ1-2; TRBD1 agrees at 8 bases. CDR1 is SGHTA and CDR2 is FQGNSA in the germline V gene. The CDR3 covers 12 residues. The CDR3 DNA reads TGTGCCAGCAGCACGACGACAGGGGCGTCCCACTTC. This codes for CASSTTTGASHF.

The DNA of the CDR3 is TGTGCCAGCAGCCTTCTGACAGGGTCCACTGAAGCTTTCTTT. Amino acids: CASSLLTGSTEAFF. This rearrangement joins TRBV9 to TRBJ1-1; 7 nucleotides agree with TRBD1. From germline, CDR1 is SGDLS and CDR2 YYNGEE. The CDR3 is 14 residues long. Losses at the gene ends were 4 bases for V and 4 bases for J; bases not matched to a gene: 7. Full variable domain (rest looked up from reference TRBV9 and TRBJ1-1): DSGVTQTPKHLITATGQRVTLRCSPRSGDLSVYWYQQSLDQGLQFLIQYYNGEERAKGNILERFSAQQFPDLHSELNLSSLELGDSALYFCASSLLTGSTEAFFGQGTRLTVV.

The chain recombines TRBV19 with TRBJ2-5; TRBD2 aligns across 7 bases. The V segment lost 6 bases and the J segment 2 bases; nucleotides outside the gene matches: 9. The CDR3 covers 15 residues. Germline assignment: CDR1 LNHDA and CDR2 SQIVND (reference sequence). CDR3 sequence reads: CASSDGSGGQETQYF. CDR3 DNA sequence: TGTGCCAGTAGCGATGGATCGGGAGGACAAGAGACCCAGTACTTC.

This chain links TRBV3-1 (or the pseudogene TRBV3-2) with TRBJ1-5, with D tentatively TRBD1 (5 bases). V lost 2 bases, J lost 1 base, and 9 bases lay in between. Germline V gene sequence: CDR1 LGHDT, CDR2 YNNKEL (reference sequence). The CDR3 extends over 15 amino acids. CDR3 nucleotide sequence: TGTGCCAGCAGCCAATCGGGGGTAAGCAATCAGCCCCAGCATTTT. Amino acid sequence: CASSQSGVSNQPQHF.

This chain connects TRBV5-6 to TRBJ2-3, with D possibly being TRBD1 (5 bases). CDR1 and CDR2 from the germline V gene are SGHDT and YYEEEE. There are 15 residues in the CDR3. V was cut by 0 bases and J by 3 bases, with 11 bases left in between. Written as DNA, the CDR3 is TGTGCCAGCAGCTTGGCACAGGCGTGGACAGATACGCAGTATTTT. Protein sequence: CASSLAQAWTDTQYF.

This chain uses TRBV11-2 with TRBJ2-7; TRBD1 matches 9 bases. Germline CDR1 reads SGHAT; CDR2 reads FQNNGV. The V gene end was trimmed by 4 bases and the J gene end by 0 bases; junction bases not matched to a gene: 7. The CDR3 consists of 16 residues. DNA of the CDR3: TGTGCCAGCAGCTCTAACAGGGGGCTGTCCTCCTACGAGCAGTACTTC. Residues: CASSSNRGLSSYEQYF.

This chain joins TRBV5-3 and TRBJ2-7, with D possibly TRBD2 on 6 matching bases. TRBV5-3 is treated as an ORF (open reading frame) with a function not yet certain. The germline V and J ends were trimmed by 1 base and 6 bases, with 20 bases remaining between them. The CDR3 is made up of 16 amino acids. Written as DNA, the CDR3 is TGTGCCAGAAGCTTGCCGGTGGGCGGGGCCCTCACCGAGCAGTACTTC. Protein sequence: CARSLPVGGALTEQYF.

This chain links TRBV5-1 with TRBJ2-1, with a possible D match to TRBD2 (5 bases). V lost 5 bases and J lost 8, with 17 bases in between. The CDR3 spans 14 residues. Per the germline V gene, CDR1 is SGHRS and CDR2 is YFSETQ. The CDR3 spells CASRLGLGADEQFF. DNA for the CDR3: TGCGCCAGCAGACTCGGGTTGGGAGCGGATGAGCAGTTCTTC. The full variable domain, rest sourced from reference TRBV5-1 and TRBJ2-1, is KAGVTQTPRYLIKTRGQQVTLSCSPISGHRSVSWYQQTPGQGLQFLFEYFSETQRNKGNFPGRFSGRQFSNSRSEMNVSTLELGDSALYLCASRLGLGADEQFFGPGTRLTVL.

The V and J genes are TRBV29-1 and TRBJ2-1; D is possibly TRBD2 (6 bases). Trimming took off 8 bases at V and 7 bases at J, with 18 bases between the two ends. The CDR3 totals 13 residues. Per germline, CDR1 SQVTM and CDR2 ANQGSEA. The CDR3 is CSIVFWGTNEQFF. The CDR3 DNA follows: TGCAGCATAGTTTTTTGGGGGACTAATGAGCAGTTCTTC.

This clone came up once. The rearrangement links TRBV7-8 to TRBJ2-7, with D perhaps TRBD2 (6 bases). The V and J ends lost 5 bases and 6 bases respectively, with 11 bases between them. Germline loops: CDR1 SGHVS, CDR2 FQNEAQ. CDR3 size: 12 residues. The CDR3 nucleotides read TGTGCCAGCAGCGTGTCCGGGGGCGAGCAGTACTTC. Its protein product is CASSVSGGEQYF.

The chain couples TRBV24-1 to TRBJ1-2; a weak D match, TRBD1 (6 bases). V lost 8 bases and J lost 0, with 15 bases in between. The CDR3 has 15 amino acids. The germline V gene encodes CDR1 KGHDR and CDR2 SFDVKD. CDR3 nucleotides: TGTGCCACCATGGGGGGGCGACCTTCTAACTATGGCTACACCTTC. This sequence encodes CATMGGRPSNYGYTF.

In this sample, this clone turned up once. J is TRBJ2-3 and V is TRBV4-2; TRBD2 is a possible D gene (6 bases). Trimming stripped 2 bases from V and 2 bases from J, with 20 bases between. The CDR3 has 18 amino acids. The germline CDR1 and CDR2 sequences are LGHNA and YNFKEQ. The CDR3, as DNA: TGTGCCAGCAGCCAACCCTCCGGAGAGGGACTTTACACAGATACGCAGTATTTT. Its protein product is CASSQPSGEGLYTDTQYF.

The chain joins TRBV19 to TRBJ1-2; D might be TRBD1 (6 bases). Germline assignment: CDR1 LNHDA and CDR2 SQIVND (reference sequence). Trimming removed 5 bases from V and 0 bases from J, with 13 bases in between. The length of the CDR3 is 15 residues. The CDR3 DNA follows: TGTGCCAGTAGTTTCCGGGACACAGCTAACTATGGCTACACCTTC. Translated, it gives CASSFRDTANYGYTF.

CDR3 amino acids: CASTVFDRDRDYNEQFF. Written as DNA, the CDR3 is TGTGCCAGCACAGTTTTCGACCGGGACAGGGATTACAATGAGCAGTTCTTC. The chain carries TRBV5-5 and TRBJ2-1, with TRBD1 matching 9 bases. Trimming took 6 bases from V and 4 from J; bases not matched to a gene: 14. Looked up from germline, CDR1 is SGHKS and CDR2 is YYEKEE (reference sequence). CDR3 length: 17 amino acids.

This clone has only a few counts. The rearrangement uses TRBV18 and TRBJ1-4; a possible D gene is TRBD1 (6 bases). CDR3 length: 17 residues. Trimming cost V 3 bases and J 8 bases, with 22 bases left between them. The germline V gene has CDR1 KGHSH and CDR2 LQKENI. DNA of the CDR3: TGTGCCAGCTCACCGCAGATAGCTGGGGGCTCGGAGGAAAAACTGTTTTTT. Protein product: CASSPQIAGGSEEKLFF.

This chain uses TRBV7-9 with TRBJ1-1; D gene unclear. CDR1 is SEHNR, CDR2 FQNEAQ, per germline (reference sequence). This CDR3 has 14 residues. The V end was cut by 0 bases, the J end by 1 base, with 6 bases between. DNA for the CDR3: TGTGCCAGCAGCTTAGCCTCACAGAACACTGAAGCTTTCTTT. Protein product: CASSLASQNTEAFF.

The J gene is TRBJ1-2, the V gene TRBV4-3; D might be TRBD1 (5 bases). This CDR3 has 15 amino acids. V was pared by 0 bases and J by 7 bases, with 15 bases between. CDR1 and CDR2 (germline): LGHNA, YSLEER. The CDR3 DNA is TGCGCCAGCAGCCAAGATCTCCAGGGATTCAGTGGCTACACCTTC. The encoded protein is CASSQDLQGFSGYTF.

This chain connects TRBV7-2 to TRBJ2-7; 11 bases match TRBD2. The V gene's germline CDR1 is SGHTA and CDR2 FQGNSA. The CDR3 is made up of 14 amino acids. V gave up 4 bases and J gave up 9 bases; unmatched junction bases: 8. The CDR3 here is CASSSGLAGGVQYF. In nucleotides, the CDR3 is TGTGCCAGCAGCTCGGGGCTAGCGGGAGGTGTGCAGTACTTC.

In this sample, this clone turned up once. The genes are TRBV5-4 and TRBJ2-5, with 9 bases matching TRBD2. CDR1 is SGHNT, CDR2 YYREEE, per germline (reference sequence). The V segment lost 6 bases and the J segment 2 bases; nucleotides outside the gene matches: 8. This CDR3 spans 15 amino acids. CDR3 in DNA: TGTGCCAGCACCATCGGGACTAGCCGACAAGAGACCCAGTACTTC. Amino acid sequence: CASTIGTSRQETQYF. Looking up the rest from reference TRBV5-4 and TRBJ2-5 gives the full variable domain: ETGVTQSPTHLIKTRGQQVTLRCSSQSGHNTVSWYQQALGQGPQFIFQYYREEENGRGNFPPRFSGLQFPNYSSELNVNALELDDSALYLCASTIGTSRQETQYFGPGTRLLVL.